The 19 T cell receptor beta chains below were found in one sample sequenced in a study of beta chain features in type 1 diabetes. The isolated RNA, all of it, was reverse transcribed, so expressed TCRB transcripts were what got sequenced. TCRdb's copy holds only in-frame clones and misses some; the assay was immunoSEQ multiplex PCR. The sample holds roughly 380,000 clones; 15% to 20% are singletons and the top ten take approximately 0.041%. The sequenced material came from naive CD4+ T cells from blood. These receptors were taken from a woman aged 18 to 35 in good health.

This clone was observed a handful of times. The rearrangement uses TRBV7-9 and TRBJ2-7; possibly TRBD1 for D (6 bases). Trimming took off 6 bases at V and 2 bases at J, with 11 bases between the two ends. The CDR3 runs to 13 residues. Germline lookup yields CDR1 SEHNR and CDR2 FQNEAQ (reference sequence). DNA for the CDR3: TGTGCCAGCAGTTCCACAGGGCCCTACGAGCAGTACTTC. Translation gives CASSSTGPYEQYF.

The chain has TRBV7-8 and TRBJ1-2; 7 bases line up with TRBD1. The CDR3 loop spans 16 amino acids. Germline CDR1 SGHVS, CDR2 FQNEAQ. V shed 2 bases, J shed 6 bases, and the junction held 12 bases outside the gene matches. The CDR3 loop is CASSLNPGQGGNGYTF. The CDR3 DNA reads TGTGCCAGCAGCTTAAACCCCGGCCAGGGGGGCAATGGCTACACCTTC.

The chain combines TRBV27 with TRBJ1-4, with no clear D. The V end lost 6 bases, the J end lost 1 base, and 12 bases lay between the germline ends. CDR1 MNHEY and CDR2 SMNVEV come from the germline V gene (reference sequence). The CDR3 consists of 15 residues. CDR3 DNA sequence: TGTGCCAGCAGCATAAGAGCTTTAACTAATGAAAAACTGTTTTTT. Translation: CASSIRALTNEKLFF.

The J gene is TRBJ1-2, the V gene TRBV19; D not resolved. V lost 0 bases, J lost 4 bases, and 9 bases lay in between. In germline, CDR1 is LNHDA, CDR2 SQIVND (reference sequence). CDR3 length: 14 amino acids. The CDR3 DNA is TGTGCCAGTAGTATAGAGGCCATATCCTATGGCTACACCTTC. It codes for CASSIEAISYGYTF.

In this sample, this clone turned up a few times. V is TRBV5-1 and J is TRBJ1-3; D gene unclear. There are 14 residues in the CDR3. Germline V gene lookup returns CDR1 SGHRS and CDR2 YFSETQ. Trimming left V 4 bases short and J 0 bases short, with 8 bases between. The CDR3 spells CASSEGDSGNTIYF. Here the CDR3 DNA reads TGCGCCAGCAGCGAGGGAGACTCTGGAAACACCATATATTTT.

This clone was counted between two and nine times. The sample contains more than one DNA sequence encoding this CDR3. The rearrangement uses TRBV18 and TRBJ2-7, with 8 bases fitting TRBD1. With 2 bases clipped from V and 1 base from J, the junction kept 1 base outside the gene matches. The germline gives CDR1 KGHSH, CDR2 LQKENI. The CDR3 extends over 14 amino acids. The CDR3 DNA reads TGTGCCAGCTCACCAGGGACAGGATCCTACGAGCAGTACTTC. Translated, it gives CASSPGTGSYEQYF.

This clone occurred a few times. The chain links TRBV9 to TRBJ2-3; 7 bases are a match to TRBD1. Trimming at V came to 2 bases and at J to 4 bases, leaving 7 bases not matched to a gene. This CDR3 spans 15 amino acids. Germline V gives CDR1 SGDLS, CDR2 YYNGEE. The CDR3 sequence: CASSVRDSPPDTQYF. CDR3 DNA sequence: TGTGCCAGCAGCGTCCGGGACAGCCCACCAGATACGCAGTATTTT.

This clone has just a few counts. This chain connects TRBV30 to TRBJ1-1, with 7 nucleotides matching TRBD1. The germline V gene has CDR1 GTSNPN and CDR2 SVGIG (reference sequence). V lost 3 bases and J lost 3; bases outside the gene matches: 4. CDR3 length: 13 amino acids. The CDR3: CAWRTGTDTEAFF. DNA of the CDR3: TGTGCCTGGAGGACAGGGACAGACACTGAAGCTTTCTTT.

V gene TRBV25-1 combines with J gene TRBJ2-5, with 9 bases lining up with TRBD2. The CDR3 contains 14 residues. Per the germline V gene, CDR1 is MGHDK and CDR2 is SYGVNS. The trim removed 8 bases at V and 5 bases at J, leaving 9 bases unmatched. Here the CDR3 DNA reads TGTGCCAGCTCCCCGGGACTAGCATCGGAGACCCAGTACTTC. Protein product: CASSPGLASETQYF. The entire variable domain, with the rest obtained from reference TRBV25-1 and TRBJ2-5, is as follows: EADIYQTPRYLVIGTGKKITLECSQTMGHDKMYWYQQDPGMELHLIHYSYGVNSTEKGDLSSESTVSRIRTEHFPLTLESARPSHTSQYLCASSPGLASETQYFGPGTRLLVL.

The V call is TRBV6-1, the J call TRBJ2-3, with D uncertain. Germline V CDR1 and CDR2: MNHNS, SASEGT. Trimming pared 1 base from V and 4 bases from J, leaving 12 bases between. The CDR3 covers 15 residues. The CDR3 bases are TGTGCCAGCAGTGAAGGACTCTTCCCCGCAGATACGCAGTATTTT. It specifies CASSEGLFPADTQYF.

The V gene is TRBV5-1, the J gene TRBJ1-1; D is perhaps TRBD1 (5 bases). Germline V CDR1 and CDR2: SGHRS, YFSETQ. This CDR3 region has 15 residues. Trimming removed 4 bases from V and 0 bases from J, with 13 bases in between. The CDR3 DNA reads TGCGCCAGCAGCCAGCATGACAGACTGAACACTGAAGCTTTCTTT. This encodes CASSQHDRLNTEAFF.

This clone was seen more than once but under ten times. J is TRBJ2-7 and V is TRBV10-3; a weak D match, TRBD1 (6 bases). This CDR3 spans 15 amino acids. V was cut by 4 bases and J by 4 bases, with 17 bases left in between. Germline CDR1 reads ENHRY; CDR2 reads SYGVKD. The CDR3 DNA sequence: TGTGCCATCAGTGGCAGACAGGAAAGAGCTTACGAGCAGTACTTC. Residues: CAISGRQERAYEQYF.

This clone was detected only a few times. The rearrangement links TRBV4-1 to TRBJ1-5; 7 bases line up with TRBD1. The junction had 5 bases not matched to a gene; V was cut back by 5 bases and J by 1 base. Germline-derived CDR1 and CDR2 are MGHRA and YSYEKL. The CDR3 spans 15 residues. The DNA of the CDR3 is TGCGCCAGCAGCGGGGGACAGCTCAGCAATCAGCCCCAGCATTTT. This gives the protein CASSGGQLSNQPQHF.

In this sample, this clone turned up a few times. The J gene is TRBJ1-5, the V gene TRBV30; no clear D. Germline CDR1 is GTSNPN and CDR2 is SVGIG (reference sequence). There are 15 residues in the CDR3. Deletions cut 2 bases from V and 5 bases from J, with 16 bases between. Here the CDR3 reads CAWSREGLIYQPQHF. CDR3 bases: TGTGCCTGGAGTAGGGAAGGACTGATTTATCAGCCCCAGCATTTT.

The rearrangement uses TRBV4-1 and TRBJ2-3; D remains unclear. CDR3 length equals 16 residues. Germline CDR1 is MGHRA and CDR2 is YSYEKL. Trimming shortened V by 3 bases and J by 1 base, and 14 bases separated the two germline ends. This CDR3 is CASSHIGRQRTDTQYF. The CDR3 coding sequence is TGCGCCAGCAGCCATATTGGCAGGCAGCGCACAGATACGCAGTATTTT.

V usage is TRBV7-9 and J usage is TRBJ1-1; D is unresolved. The germline CDR1 and CDR2 sequences are SEHNR and FQNEAQ (reference sequence). Between the trimmed V and J ends, which lost 6 bases and 1 base, there was a span of 6 bases. CDR3 length: 12 residues. The CDR3 DNA reads TGTGCCAGCAGAACAGAGAACACTGAAGCTTTCTTT. Its translation is CASRTENTEAFF.

This clone was counted a few times. The chain joins TRBV4-2 to TRBJ1-2; the D gene is possibly TRBD1 (5 bases). The germline CDR1 and CDR2 sequences are LGHNA and YNFKEQ. V lost 4 bases and J lost 6, with 9 bases in between. The CDR3 is 12 residues long. CDR3 coding DNA: TGTGCCAGCAGCCGGGGGGGAGATGGCTACACCTTC. It specifies CASSRGGDGYTF.

This clone was detected only a few times. This sequence joins TRBV5-6 and TRBJ2-2; D gene uncertain. The V and J ends lost 3 bases and 4 bases respectively, with 13 bases between them. This CDR3 comprises 15 residues. The V gene's germline CDR1 is SGHDT and CDR2 YYEEEE. In DNA, the CDR3 is TGTGCCAGCAGCTCCCCTAATGGGCTCACCGGGGAGCTGTTTTTT. Translating it yields CASSSPNGLTGELFF.

This clone appeared once. The chain has TRBV5-6 and TRBJ1-2, with 12 bases that match TRBD1. Germline-derived CDR1 and CDR2 are SGHDT and YYEEEE. This CDR3 has 15 amino acids. The V segment lost 4 bases and the J segment 7 bases; nucleotides outside the gene matches: 8. This CDR3 reads CASSGGDRGHGGYTF. The CDR3 coding sequence is TGTGCCAGCAGCGGGGGGGACAGGGGGCATGGTGGCTACACCTTC.